The clone carrying this TCR beta chain was seen more than once but under ten times. Its antigen is undetermined. This sample also contains other DNA sequences that code for the same CDR3. CDR3 size: 12 residues. CDR1 ENHRY and CDR2 SYGVKD come from the germline V gene. V shed 4 bases, J shed 7 bases, and the junction held 1 base outside the gene matches. This sample stems from a study of beta chain features in type 1 diabetes. General observations from the study: Whether HLA type affects TCRB rearrangement stayed undetermined in the present work. Patients with type 1 diabetes showed fewer VDJ junction insertions and more deletions. Comparison showed that naive, central memory and Treg TCRB repertoires appeared more similar among patients than among healthy donors.

Sorted populations all exceeded 95% purity. The investigators reverse transcribed all of the isolated RNA, so they sequenced expressed TCRB transcripts. Profiled with immunoSEQ multiplex PCR; TCRdb holds only in-frame clones, not every one. Of 200,000 to 300,000 clones in the sample, 68% were seen once. The chain carries TRBV10-3 and TRBJ2-1; 7 nucleotides agree with TRBD1. This TCR was sampled from a young man in good health. Sequences were obtained from naive CD4+ T cells from blood. The CDR3 loop is CAISGQGNEQFF. CDR3 in DNA: TGTGCCATCAGTGGACAGGGAAATGAGCAGTTCTTC.